Below, one T cell receptor beta chain is given with its context. The antigen is unknown. The sample originates from a study of CD4 T cells in relation to SARS-CoV-2 and coronaviruses. Whole-study context: ViraFEST: approximately ten-day antigen culture of PBMCs, then TCR beta CDR3 sequencing. Patient ages ranged from about 21 to 72, median 38. Shared crossreactive spike epitopes were mapped to their HLA restriction.

The assay was immunoSEQ multiplex PCR, and TCRdb's table has in-frame clones only and misses some. This sample carries about 36,000 clones, around 77% of them seen once, and the ten largest clones take around 20%. Sorted naive or memory CD4+ cells met CEF peptides for over 9 days. The CDR3 consists of 15 residues. Germline CDR1 SNHLY, CDR2 FYNNEI. Germline trimming cut 6 bases from V and 7 bases from J; bases unmatched to any gene: 8. This chain uses TRBV2 with TRBJ2-1; TRBD2 matches 11 bases. The sequenced sample consisted of memory CD4+ T cells from PBMCs, cultured in vitro. The sequence was collected from an adult with COVID-19. The CDR3 bases are TGTGCCAGCAGCATTAGCGGGAGGGCCTCGAATGAGCAGTTCTTC. Translating gives CASSISGRASNEQFF.